The rows below give T cell receptor beta chains drawn from one sample of a study of siplizumab effects on memory and regulatory T cells. TCRdb's table, derived via immunoSEQ multiplex PCR, lists solely in-frame clones and lacks some. Of approximately 100,000 clones listed, just under 95% were seen once; the top ten hold approximately 1.2%. Sequencing was carried out using non-Treg CD4+ T cells sorted from blood. Every receptor here comes from a human donor in good health. Both conserved end residues are part of each CDR3. Each record gives: J gene, D gene, clone size, CDR3 length, V gene, CDR3 protein, CDR3 DNA. The D gene is left open where the match is weak. Some rows have no size entry. The others give once, few or many, or a class for an expanded clone.

TRBJ1-1 | - | - | 11 | TRBV20-1 | CSAPSGDEAFF | TGCAGTGCCCCCTCGGGAGATGAAGCTTTCTTT
TRBJ1-5 | TRBD1 | - | 14 | TRBV27 | CASQGGTGNQPQHF | TGTGCCAGTCAGGGGGGGACAGGGAATCAGCCCCAGCATTTT
TRBJ2-1 | TRBD2 | - | 15 | TRBV7-2 | CASSLVIAGGNEQFF | TGTGCCAGCAGCTTAGTTATAGCGGGAGGGAATGAGCAGTTCTTC
TRBJ1-4 | - | - | 13 | TRBV7-9 | CAILEGLAEKLFF | TGTGCCATACTCGAGGGACTAGCCGAAAAACTGTTTTTT
TRBJ2-7 | - | - | 11 | TRBV28 | CASSHSYEQYF | TGTGCCAGCAGTCACAGCTACGAGCAGTACTTC
TRBJ2-5 | - | - | 15 | TRBV7-3 | CASSLGSRGEETQYF | TGTGCCAGCAGCTTAGGTTCCAGGGGTGAGGAGACCCAGTACTTC
TRBJ2-6 | - | - | 15 | TRBV2 | CASSEMRTGANVLTF | TGTGCCAGCAGTGAAATGAGGACCGGGGCCAACGTCCTGACTTTC
TRBJ2-6 | - | - | 15 | TRBV28 | CASSRGGQGANVLTF | TGTGCCAGCAGCCGGGGTGGGCAAGGGGCCAACGTCCTGACTTTC
TRBJ2-3 | TRBD2 | - | 15 | TRBV7-9 | CASSLIAGGTDTQYF | TGTGCCAGCAGCCTCATAGCGGGGGGCACAGATACGCAGTATTTT
TRBJ2-1 | - | - | 13 | TRBV9 | CASSDGRHNEQFF | TGTGCCAGCAGCGACGGTCGGCACAATGAGCAGTTCTTC
TRBJ2-5 | TRBD2 | - | 18 | TRBV13 | CASSFGRGLAGAGETQYF | TGTGCCAGCAGCTTCGGTAGAGGACTAGCGGGAGCGGGGGAGACCCAGTACTTC
TRBJ1-5 | - | once | 14 | TRBV4-1 | CASSQLYRYQPQHF | TGCGCCAGCAGCCAACTCTACCGGTATCAGCCCCAGCATTTT
TRBJ1-2 | TRBD1 | - | 13 | TRBV5-4 | CASRNRGNYGYTF | TGTGCCAGCAGAAACAGGGGAAACTATGGCTACACCTTC
TRBJ1-1 | - | - | 15 | TRBV6-5 | CASSPGWAGNTEAFF | TGTGCCAGCAGCCCGGGTTGGGCCGGGAACACTGAAGCTTTCTTT
TRBJ1-5 | - | once | 14 | TRBV6-5 | CASSYSWGNQPQHF | TGTGCCAGCAGTTACTCATGGGGCAATCAGCCCCAGCATTTT
TRBJ1-1 | - | - | 13 | TRBV5-8 | CASSLDRALEAFF | TGTGCCAGCAGCTTGGACAGGGCCTTAGAAGCTTTCTTT
TRBJ2-5 | TRBD1 | - | 14 | TRBV30 | CAWSVPGGRETQYF | TGTGCCTGGAGTGTACCAGGGGGCAGGGAGACCCAGTACTTC
TRBJ1-5 | - | - | 13 | TRBV30 | CAWSAGSNQPQHF | TGTGCCTGGAGTGCCGGGAGCAATCAGCCCCAGCATTTT
TRBJ2-5 | - | - | 14 | TRBV5-8 | CASSLGTVQETQYF | TGTGCCAGCAGTTTAGGGACGGTCCAAGAGACCCAGTACTTC
TRBJ1-4 | - | - | 14 | TRBV5-5 | CASSLGPTNEKLFF | TGTGCCAGCAGCTTAGGGCCAACTAATGAAAAACTGTTTTTT
TRBJ1-5 | - | - | 16 | TRBV5-8 | CASSLRWAGWNQPQHF | TGTGCCAGCAGCTTGAGGTGGGCAGGGTGGAATCAGCCCCAGCATTTT
TRBJ1-3 | - | once | 15 | TRBV19 | CASSIPRGLGNTIYF | TGTGCCAGTAGTATCCCGCGGGGGCTCGGAAACACCATATATTTT
TRBJ2-1 | TRBD2 | - | 16 | TRBV5-6 | CASSLGLTSGSREQFF | TGTGCCAGCAGCTTGGGCCTGACTAGCGGGAGTCGTGAGCAGTTCTTC
TRBJ2-7 | TRBD2 | - | 14 | TRBV9 | CASSVSGRGYEQYF | TGTGCCAGCAGCGTAAGCGGGAGGGGTTACGAGCAGTACTTC
TRBJ2-1 | - | - | 14 | TRBV5-1 | CASSLHDFYNEQFF | TGCGCCAGCAGCTTGCACGACTTCTACAATGAGCAGTTCTTC
TRBJ2-7 | - | - | 16 | TRBV18 | CASSPLRADQFYEQYF | TGTGCCAGCTCACCACTCCGGGCCGACCAATTCTACGAGCAGTACTTC